This T cell receptor beta chain came from a study of shared clonotypes between healthy human individuals. As regards this clone: Its antigen is not identified. Other DNA sequences from this sample encode an identical CDR3 as well.

Findings and limits, study-wide: Clonotypes that were shared across a few donors made up around 5% of naive CD4 clonotypes.

Study processing details: Junction-only sequences without quality scores came from ImmunoSEQ, so filtering differed. Sequencing was performed with immunoSEQ multiplex PCR; in TCRdb, only in-frame clones are kept and a portion is missing. V and J calls and clone size come straight from that table; D and trimming were deduced from the DNA. The table shows roughly 2.4 million clones, with around 95% occurring only once. The sample comprised naive CD4+ T cells sorted from blood. As for subset: CD45RA+ positively selected. The clonotype was recovered from a young man in good health.

In nucleotides, the CDR3 is TGTGCCAGCAGCTTAGTCTCGTCTGGCGAGCAGTACTTC. Residues: CASSLVSSGEQYF. The rearrangement joins TRBV11-2 to TRBJ2-7; no clear D. Germline loops: CDR1 SGHAT, CDR2 FQNNGV. The CDR3 has 13 residues. Trimming pared 1 base from V and 6 bases from J, leaving 10 bases between.